These T cell receptor beta chains were read from a single sample in a study of blood T cell repertoires in COVID-19. TCRdb keeps only in-frame clones here, not all; method: immunoSEQ multiplex PCR. The table has 200,000 or so clones, about 88% seen once. The specimen was PBMCs or T cells enriched from blood (not recorded which). These receptors were collected from a young woman who had recovered from COVID-19. CDR3s include the opening cysteine and the closing phenylalanine or tryptophan. Each record gives: clone size, J gene, D gene, V gene, CDR3 length, CDR3 DNA, CDR3 protein. D genes are given only for firm matches. Not all rows give a size; the values are once, few, many and, for expanded clones, a class.

>-|TRBJ2-7|TRBD1|TRBV6-5|15
TGTGCCAGCAGTCAATCCGGGACAGGGGAGTACGAGCAGTACTTC
CASSQSGTGEYEQYF
>-|TRBJ1-1|-|TRBV12-5|14
TGTGCTAGTGGCCCGGGGGGAGTGAACACTGAAGCTTTCTTT
CASGPGGVNTEAFF
>once|TRBJ2-1|TRBD1|TRBV29-1|15
TGCAGCGGATCCGGGACAGGGAGGGCCTACAATGAGCAGTTCTTC
CSGSGTGRAYNEQFF
>once|TRBJ2-1|-|TRBV3-1/TRBV3-2|13
TGTGCCAGCAGCCAAGCCAACGGTGATGAGCAGTTCTTC
CASSQANGDEQFF
>-|TRBJ1-5|-|TRBV19|15
TGTGCCAGTAGTGAAGTCGGGGTGAGCAATCAGCCCCAGCATTTT
CASSEVGVSNQPQHF
>-|TRBJ1-5|TRBD1|TRBV29-1|13
TGCAGCGTGAGGACAGGTTGGGGTCAGCCCCAGCATTTT
CSVRTGWGQPQHF
>-|TRBJ1-3|-|TRBV5-1|16
TGCGCCAGCAGCGACGGACAGATAACATCTGGAAACACCATATATTTT
CASSDGQITSGNTIYF
>-|TRBJ1-3|-|TRBV21-1|19
TGTGCCAGCAGCACCTACCTATTACTTGACAGGAGCTCTGGAAACACCATATATTTT
CASSTYLLLDRSSGNTIYF
>-|TRBJ2-3|TRBD2|TRBV6-2/TRBV6-3|16
TGTGCCAGCAGTGATCGTTCTAGCGGGGCCACAGATACGCAGTATTTT
CASSDRSSGATDTQYF
>-|TRBJ1-1|-|TRBV9|15
TGTGCCAGCAGCGTAGATCAGCGGAGCGACACTGAAGCTTTCTTT
CASSVDQRSDTEAFF
>-|TRBJ2-7|TRBD2|TRBV7-9|15
TGTGCCAGCAGCTTAGGACTAGCGGGACCCTACGAGCAGTACTTC
CASSLGLAGPYEQYF
>-|TRBJ1-2|TRBD1|TRBV7-9|13
TGTGCCAGCAGTTCCGGGACAGGGGTTGGCTACACCTTC
CASSSGTGVGYTF
>-|TRBJ2-7|-|TRBV4-3|14
TGCGCCAGCAGCCAAGGAGTAGCTACCTACGAGCAGTACTTC
CASSQGVATYEQYF
>once|TRBJ1-4|TRBD1|TRBV5-1|15
TGCGCCAGCAGCGACGCCGGGACAGGGAGTGAAAAACTGTTTTTT
CASSDAGTGSEKLFF
>-|TRBJ2-5|-|TRBV7-9|14
TGTGCCAGCAGCTTAGTCCCAGGGAGGGAGACCCAGTACTTC
CASSLVPGRETQYF
>-|TRBJ2-3|TRBD2|TRBV7-2|14
TGTGCCAGCAGACAGGGACTAGCCGGAGATACGCAGTATTTT
CASRQGLAGDTQYF
>-|TRBJ2-2|TRBD2|TRBV4-3|16
TGCGCCAGCAGCCAAGATGCGGGCGGGAGTAACGGGGAGCTGTTTTTT
CASSQDAGGSNGELFF
>-|TRBJ1-1|TRBD1|TRBV5-6|18
TGTGCCAGCAGCTTTCTACCGGGGACAGGGGGCGAAGGCACTGAAGCTTTCTTT
CASSFLPGTGGEGTEAFF
>-|TRBJ2-1|-|TRBV24-1|11
TGTGCCACCAGTGGAGGGAATGAGCAGTTCTTC
CATSGGNEQFF
>-|TRBJ1-2|TRBD1|TRBV4-1|17
TGCGCCAGCAGCCAAGCGGGAAGACAGGGGCCAACGGATGGCTACACCTTC
CASSQAGRQGPTDGYTF
>-|TRBJ2-4|-|TRBV5-4|13
TGTGCCAGCAGCTTGGTTGCGGAAAACATTCAGTACTTC
CASSLVAENIQYF
>-|TRBJ1-1|-|TRBV19|14
TGTGCCAGTAGTTCCGGGGGATTGAACACTGAAGCTTTCTTT
CASSSGGLNTEAFF
>once|TRBJ1-5|-|TRBV4-3|15
TGCGCCAGCAGCCAAGATATTCGGGGCAATCAGCCCCAGCATTTT
CASSQDIRGNQPQHF
>-|TRBJ2-1|TRBD2|TRBV19|15
TGTGCCAGTAGTATGCGGGGGAGCTCCTACAATGAGCAGTTCTTC
CASSMRGSSYNEQFF
>-|TRBJ2-7|-|TRBV5-4|14
TGTGCCAGCAGCTTGGATACAGGGTTCCACGAGCAGTACTTC
CASSLDTGFHEQYF
>-|TRBJ2-7|-|TRBV7-9|12
TGTGCCAGCAGACAAGGAGACCACGAGCAGTACTTC
CASRQGDHEQYF
>-|TRBJ1-1|-|TRBV6-5|13
TGTGCCAGCAGTTACTCGCCAGACACTGAAGCTTTCTTT
CASSYSPDTEAFF
>-|TRBJ1-6|-|TRBV4-3|15
TGCGCCAGCAGCGCTGGAGGTTCCTATAATTCACCCCTCCACTTT
CASSAGGSYNSPLHF
>-|TRBJ2-2|-|TRBV4-3|13
TGCGCCAGCAGCCAAGATAGTACCGGGGAGCTGTTTTTT
CASSQDSTGELFF
>-|TRBJ1-5|TRBD1|TRBV5-6|18
TGTGCCAGCAGCTTTTCGACAGGGGCCCGATATAGCAATCAGCCCCAGCATTTT
CASSFSTGARYSNQPQHF
>-|TRBJ2-7|TRBD1|TRBV7-9|15
TGTGCCAGCAGCTCCGGACAGGGGGTTCCCTACGAGCAGTACTTC
CASSSGQGVPYEQYF
>-|TRBJ2-2|TRBD2|TRBV2|14
TGTGCCAGCACTAGCGGAGTGAACACCGGGGAGCTGTTTTTT
CASTSGVNTGELFF
>many|TRBJ1-1|-|TRBV4-1|14
TGCGCCAGCAGCCAAGGCCACACGAACACTGAAGCTTTCTTT
CASSQGHTNTEAFF